This TCR beta chain came from a study of breast tumors, draining lymph nodes, adjacent tissues (dated by TCRdb to about 2016). With respect to the entire study: TCR beta repertoires were compared across tumor, adjacent nontumor tissue and axillary lymph nodes obtained from breast cancer patients. In human breast cancer, the study set out to evaluate how tumor, surrounding tissue and draining lymph node repertoires relate to one another and whether T cells may move between these sites.

Points on this clonotype: The antigen it recognizes is unknown. At one of its ends the junction is not consistent with the germline gene, which may arise from a read error.

The lymph node samples were taken from the axillary draining lymph nodes of breast cancer patients. For sequencing, an Illumina HiSeq 2000 was employed. Multiplex PCR amplification was used to build the TCR beta chain libraries. The amplified TCR beta chain products were analyzed by high-throughput sequencing. Through fastp at Q25 and MiXCR, TCRdb rebuilt clones from the public reads, retaining in-frame beta chains. Identical CDR3 protein sequences are pooled into one entry, listed with their most common genes and DNA. Recorded for this sample are under 250,000 distinct CDR3 sequences; less than 40% of them occurred a single time. The ten biggest clones cover more than 1.3% of the sample. The full study reports these points: T-cell repertoire diversity in tumors was found to be lower than in lymph nodes but higher than in nontumor tissue, and preferential V and J gene usage was observed. In luminal-like breast cancer, tumor and nontumor tissue repertoires resembled each other significantly more than in basal-like breast cancer. The study presented the conclusion that tumor T cells originate in lymph nodes as consistent with a hypothesis, not as something directly demonstrated. The data were considered consistent with most tumor T cells being derived from the lymph node and subsequently expanding within tumor tissue.

The germline V gene (reference sequence) supplies CDR1 LNHDA and CDR2 SQIVND. The CDR3 spans 15 residues, from the cysteine through the phenylalanine. The read is trimmed to its CDR3 DNA, 45 bases read in frame from base 1. The specimen sequenced was axillary lymph node tissue. This sequence was found in a female donor with breast cancer. Some clones in this sample may be carry-over from other donors' samples. The sequence is built from TRBV19 and TRBJ2-1; TRBD1 aligns with 10 central bases. This receptor carries the CDR3 CARRSGTGDYNEQFF. At the DNA level, the sequence is TGTGCCAGAAGATCCGGGACAGGGGACTACAACGAGCAGTTCTTC.